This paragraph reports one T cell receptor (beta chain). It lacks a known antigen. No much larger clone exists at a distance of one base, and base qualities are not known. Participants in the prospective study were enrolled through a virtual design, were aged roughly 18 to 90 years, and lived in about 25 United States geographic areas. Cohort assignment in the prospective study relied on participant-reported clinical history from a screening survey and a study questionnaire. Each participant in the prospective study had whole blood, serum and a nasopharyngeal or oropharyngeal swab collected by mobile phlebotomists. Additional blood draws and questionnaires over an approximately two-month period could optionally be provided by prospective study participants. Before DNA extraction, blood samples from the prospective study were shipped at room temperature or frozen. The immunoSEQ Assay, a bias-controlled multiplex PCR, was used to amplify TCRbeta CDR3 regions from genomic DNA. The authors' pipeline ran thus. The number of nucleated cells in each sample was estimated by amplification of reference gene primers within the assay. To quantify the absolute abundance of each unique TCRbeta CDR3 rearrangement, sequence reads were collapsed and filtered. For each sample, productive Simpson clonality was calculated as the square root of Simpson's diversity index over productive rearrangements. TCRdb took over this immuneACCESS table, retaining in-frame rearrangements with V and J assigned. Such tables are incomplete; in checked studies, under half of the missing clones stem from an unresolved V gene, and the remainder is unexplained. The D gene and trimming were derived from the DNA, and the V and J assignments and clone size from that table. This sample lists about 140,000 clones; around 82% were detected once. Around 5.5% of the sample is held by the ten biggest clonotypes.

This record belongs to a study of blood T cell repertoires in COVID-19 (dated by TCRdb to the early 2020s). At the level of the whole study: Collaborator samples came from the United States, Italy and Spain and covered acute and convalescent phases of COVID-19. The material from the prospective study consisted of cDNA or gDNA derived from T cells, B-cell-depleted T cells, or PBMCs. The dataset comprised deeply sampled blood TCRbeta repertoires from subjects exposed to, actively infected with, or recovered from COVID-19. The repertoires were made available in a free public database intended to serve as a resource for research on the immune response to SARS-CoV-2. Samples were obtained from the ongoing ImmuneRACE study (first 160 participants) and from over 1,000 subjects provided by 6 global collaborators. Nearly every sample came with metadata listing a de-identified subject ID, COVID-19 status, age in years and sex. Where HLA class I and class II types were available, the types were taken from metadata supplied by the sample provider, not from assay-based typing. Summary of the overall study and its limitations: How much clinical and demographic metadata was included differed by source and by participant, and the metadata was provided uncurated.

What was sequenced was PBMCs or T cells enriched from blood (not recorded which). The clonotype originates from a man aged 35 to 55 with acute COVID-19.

The nucleotide sequence reads TGTGCCAGTAGTTTGTCTGGGAGGACTGAAGCTTTCTTT. This is translated as CASSLSGRTEAFF. The sequence joins TRBV19 to TRBJ1-1; too little of a D gene remains to name it. Taken from the germline V gene (reference sequence), the CDR1 and CDR2 loops are LNHDA and SQIVND. Including cysteine and phenylalanine, the CDR3 has 13 amino acids. CDR3 DNA is the only sequence kept; it has 39 bases, read in frame from the first base. Trimming at the junction amounts to 5 bases on V and 5 bases on J, and the germline ends lie 12 bases apart.